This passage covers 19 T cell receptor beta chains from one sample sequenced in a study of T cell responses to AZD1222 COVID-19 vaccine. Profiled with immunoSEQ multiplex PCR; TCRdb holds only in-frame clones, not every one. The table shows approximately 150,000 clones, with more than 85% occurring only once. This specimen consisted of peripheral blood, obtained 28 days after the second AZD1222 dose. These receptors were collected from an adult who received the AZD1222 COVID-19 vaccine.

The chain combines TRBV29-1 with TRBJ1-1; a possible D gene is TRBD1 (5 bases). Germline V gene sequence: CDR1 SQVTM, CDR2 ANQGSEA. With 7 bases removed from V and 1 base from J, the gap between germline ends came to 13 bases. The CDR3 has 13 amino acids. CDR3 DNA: TGCAGCGGCTTGGGGCGGGGGAACACTGAAGCTTTCTTT. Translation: CSGLGRGNTEAFF.

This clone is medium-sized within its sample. This CDR3 reads CASNSRVGREKETQYF. The CDR3 coding sequence is TGTGCCAGCAATTCAAGAGTCGGCAGGGAGAAAGAGACCCAGTACTTC. The J gene is TRBJ2-5, the V gene TRBV2; D may be TRBD1 or TRBD2 (5 bases each). The CDR3 extends over 16 amino acids. The V gene lost 7 bases and the J gene lost 3 bases, with 21 bases spanning the gap. Germline assignment: CDR1 SNHLY and CDR2 FYNNEI.

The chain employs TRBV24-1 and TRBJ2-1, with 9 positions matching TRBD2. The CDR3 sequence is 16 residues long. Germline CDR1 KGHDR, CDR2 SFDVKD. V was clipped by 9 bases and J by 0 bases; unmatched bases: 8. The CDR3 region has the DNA TGTGCCACCGGGTCTCTAGCGGGAAGCTCCTACAATGAGCAGTTCTTC. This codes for CATGSLAGSSYNEQFF.

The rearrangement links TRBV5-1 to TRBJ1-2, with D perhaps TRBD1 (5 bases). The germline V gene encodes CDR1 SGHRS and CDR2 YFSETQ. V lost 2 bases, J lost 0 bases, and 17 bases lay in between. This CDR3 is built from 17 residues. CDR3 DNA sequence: TGCGCCAGCAGCTTCGGGGCTTCCCTGGGTGCTAACTATGGCTACACCTTC. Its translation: CASSFGASLGANYGYTF.

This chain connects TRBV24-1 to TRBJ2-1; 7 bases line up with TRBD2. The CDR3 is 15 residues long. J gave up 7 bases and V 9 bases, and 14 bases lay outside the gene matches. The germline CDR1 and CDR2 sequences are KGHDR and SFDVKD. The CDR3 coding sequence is TGTGCCACCGCCTCGGGAGGTAGACAACGGAATGAGCAGTTCTTC. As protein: CATASGGRQRNEQFF.

The CDR3 nucleotides are TGTGCCAGCAGCTCGGGGGGGAGTGGACGTGTCTCCTTTCTCTACGAGCAGTACTTC. Translating gives CASSSGGSGRVSFLYEQYF. The J gene is TRBJ2-7, the V gene TRBV5-6, with 8 bases aligning to TRBD2. The CDR3 spans 19 residues. Germline V gene lookup returns CDR1 SGHDT and CDR2 YYEEEE. V was clipped by 3 bases and J by 3 bases; unmatched bases: 20.

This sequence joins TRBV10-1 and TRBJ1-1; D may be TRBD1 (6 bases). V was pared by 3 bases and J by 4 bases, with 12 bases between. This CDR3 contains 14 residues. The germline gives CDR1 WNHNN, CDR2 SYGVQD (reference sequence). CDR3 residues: CASSEYQGGTEAFF. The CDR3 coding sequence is TGCGCCAGCAGTGAATATCAAGGGGGCACTGAAGCTTTCTTT.

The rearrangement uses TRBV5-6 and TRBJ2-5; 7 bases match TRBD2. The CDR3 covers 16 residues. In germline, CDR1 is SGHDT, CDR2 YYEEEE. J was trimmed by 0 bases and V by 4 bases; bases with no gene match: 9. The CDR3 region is CASSPMAGDYQETQYF. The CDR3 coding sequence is TGTGCCAGCAGCCCCATGGCGGGGGACTACCAAGAGACCCAGTACTTC.

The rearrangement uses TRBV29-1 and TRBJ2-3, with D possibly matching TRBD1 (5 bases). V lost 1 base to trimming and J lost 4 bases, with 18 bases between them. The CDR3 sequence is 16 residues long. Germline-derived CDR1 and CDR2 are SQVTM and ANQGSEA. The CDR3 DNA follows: TGCAGCGTTGAAGGAAACCAGGGTAGGAAGCCAGATACGCAGTATTTT. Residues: CSVEGNQGRKPDTQYF.

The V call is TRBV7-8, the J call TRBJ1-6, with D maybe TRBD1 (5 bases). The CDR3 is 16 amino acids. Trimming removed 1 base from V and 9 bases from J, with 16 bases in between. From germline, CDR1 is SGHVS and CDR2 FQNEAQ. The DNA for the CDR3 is TGTGCCAGCAGCTTAGTGGGGGGTGAAATAGGTTCACCCCTCCACTTT. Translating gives CASSLVGGEIGSPLHF.

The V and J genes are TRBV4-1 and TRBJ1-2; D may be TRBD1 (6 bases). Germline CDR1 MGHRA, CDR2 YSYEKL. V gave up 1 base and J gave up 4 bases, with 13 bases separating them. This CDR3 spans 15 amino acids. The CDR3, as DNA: TGCGCCAGCAGCCAAGGGACAGTGAGCGGCTATGGCTACACCTTC. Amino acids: CASSQGTVSGYGYTF.

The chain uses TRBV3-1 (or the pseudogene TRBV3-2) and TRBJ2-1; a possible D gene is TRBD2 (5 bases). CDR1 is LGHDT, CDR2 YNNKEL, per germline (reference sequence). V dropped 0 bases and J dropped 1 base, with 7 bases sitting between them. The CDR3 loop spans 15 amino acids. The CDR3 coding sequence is TGTGCCAGCAGCCAAGAAGGCGGGTCCTACAATGAGCAGTTCTTC. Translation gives CASSQEGGSYNEQFF.

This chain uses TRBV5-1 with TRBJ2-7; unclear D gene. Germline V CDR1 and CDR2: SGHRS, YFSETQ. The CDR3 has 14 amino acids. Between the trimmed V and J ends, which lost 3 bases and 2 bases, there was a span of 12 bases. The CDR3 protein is CASSSPTSPYEQYF. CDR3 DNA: TGCGCCAGCAGCTCGCCGACCAGCCCCTACGAGCAGTACTTC.

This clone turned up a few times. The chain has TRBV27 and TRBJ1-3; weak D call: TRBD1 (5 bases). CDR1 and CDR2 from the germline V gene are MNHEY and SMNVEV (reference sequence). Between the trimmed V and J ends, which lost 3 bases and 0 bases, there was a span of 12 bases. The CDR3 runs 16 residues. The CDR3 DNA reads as TGTGCCAGCAGTTTGAGGGGACCGAGCTCTGGAAACACCATATATTTT. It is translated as CASSLRGPSSGNTIYF.

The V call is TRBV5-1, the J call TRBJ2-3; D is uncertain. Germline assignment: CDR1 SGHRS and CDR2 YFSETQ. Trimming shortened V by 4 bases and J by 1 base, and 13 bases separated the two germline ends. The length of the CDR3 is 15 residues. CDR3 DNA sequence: TGCGCCAGCAGCCTCCGGGTCATAGGCACAGATACGCAGTATTTT. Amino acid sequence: CASSLRVIGTDTQYF.

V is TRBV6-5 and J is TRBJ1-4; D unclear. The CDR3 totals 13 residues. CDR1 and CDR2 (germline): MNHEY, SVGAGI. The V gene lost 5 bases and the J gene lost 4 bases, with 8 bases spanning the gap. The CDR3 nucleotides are TGTGCCAGCAGTCTTAGGCGTAATGAAAAACTGTTTTTT. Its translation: CASSLRRNEKLFF.

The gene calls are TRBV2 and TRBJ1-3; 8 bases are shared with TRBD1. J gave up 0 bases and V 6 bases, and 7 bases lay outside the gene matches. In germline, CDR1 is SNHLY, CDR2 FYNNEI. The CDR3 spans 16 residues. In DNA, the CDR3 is TGTGCCAGCAGCGAACAGGGGGACTTCTCTGGAAACACCATATATTTT. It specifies CASSEQGDFSGNTIYF. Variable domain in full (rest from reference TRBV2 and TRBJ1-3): EPEVTQTPSHQVTQMGQEVILRCVPISNHLYFYWYRQILGQKVEFLVSFYNNEISEKSEIFDDQFSVERPDGSNFTLKIRSTKLEDSAMYFCASSEQGDFSGNTIYFGEGSWLTVV.

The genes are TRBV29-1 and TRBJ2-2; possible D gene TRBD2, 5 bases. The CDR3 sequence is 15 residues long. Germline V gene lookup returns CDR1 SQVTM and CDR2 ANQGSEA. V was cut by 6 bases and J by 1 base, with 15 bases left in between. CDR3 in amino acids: CSVMQADRNTGELFF. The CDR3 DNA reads TGCAGCGTGATGCAAGCGGATCGGAACACCGGGGAGCTGTTTTTT.

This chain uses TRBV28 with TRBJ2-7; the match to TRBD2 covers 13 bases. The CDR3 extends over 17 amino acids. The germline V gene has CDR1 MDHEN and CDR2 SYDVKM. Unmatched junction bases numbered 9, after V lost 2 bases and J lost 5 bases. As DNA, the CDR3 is TGTGCCAGCAGTTTAAGGTATGGACTAGCGGGAGCCCACGAGCAGTACTTC. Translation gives CASSLRYGLAGAHEQYF.